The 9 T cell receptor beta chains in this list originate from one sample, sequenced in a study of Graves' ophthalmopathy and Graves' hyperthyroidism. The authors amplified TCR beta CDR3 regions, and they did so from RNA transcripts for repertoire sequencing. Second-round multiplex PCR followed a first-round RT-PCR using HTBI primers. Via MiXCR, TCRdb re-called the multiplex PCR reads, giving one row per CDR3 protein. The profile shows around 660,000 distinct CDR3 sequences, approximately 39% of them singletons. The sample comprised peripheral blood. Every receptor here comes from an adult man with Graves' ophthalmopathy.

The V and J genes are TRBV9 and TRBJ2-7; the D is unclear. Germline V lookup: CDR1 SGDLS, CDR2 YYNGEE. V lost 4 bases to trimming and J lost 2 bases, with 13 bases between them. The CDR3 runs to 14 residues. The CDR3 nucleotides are TGTGCCAGCAGCTACGCGACCCAAACCTACGAGCAGTACTTC. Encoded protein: CASSYATQTYEQYF. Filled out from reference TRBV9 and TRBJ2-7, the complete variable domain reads DSGVTQTPKHLITATGQRVTLRCSPRSGDLSVYWYQQSLDQGLQFLIQYYNGEERAKGNILERFSAQQFPDLHSELNLSSLELGDSALYFCASSYATQTYEQYFGPGTRLTVT.

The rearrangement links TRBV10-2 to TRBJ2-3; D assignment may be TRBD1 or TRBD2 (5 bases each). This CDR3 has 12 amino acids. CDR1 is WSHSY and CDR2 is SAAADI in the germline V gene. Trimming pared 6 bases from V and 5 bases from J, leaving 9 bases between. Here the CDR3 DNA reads TGCGCCAGCAGGGGGGACCGAGATACGCAGTATTTT. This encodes CASRGDRDTQYF.

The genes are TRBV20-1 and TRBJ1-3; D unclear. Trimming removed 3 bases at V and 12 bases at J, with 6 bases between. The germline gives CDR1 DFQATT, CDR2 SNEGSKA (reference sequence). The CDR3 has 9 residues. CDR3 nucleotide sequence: TGCAGTGCTAGCCGGGACATATATTTT. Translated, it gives CSASRDIYF.

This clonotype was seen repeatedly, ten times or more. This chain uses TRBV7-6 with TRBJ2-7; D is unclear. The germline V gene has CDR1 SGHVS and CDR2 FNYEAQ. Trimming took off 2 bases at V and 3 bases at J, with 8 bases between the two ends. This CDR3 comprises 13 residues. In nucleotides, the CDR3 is TGTGCCAGCAGCTTATTTGTGAACTACGAGCAGTACTTC. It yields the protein CASSLFVNYEQYF. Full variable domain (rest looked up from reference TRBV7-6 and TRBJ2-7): GAGVSQSPRYKVTKRGQDVALRCDPISGHVSLYWYRQALGQGPEFLTYFNYEAQQDKSGLPNDRFSAERPEGSISTLTIQRTEQRDSAMYRCASSLFVNYEQYFGPGTRLTVT.

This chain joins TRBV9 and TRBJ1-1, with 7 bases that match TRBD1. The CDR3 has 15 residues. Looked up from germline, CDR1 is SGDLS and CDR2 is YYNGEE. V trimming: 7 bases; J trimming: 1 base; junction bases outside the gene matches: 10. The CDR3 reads CASSPLQGENTEAFF. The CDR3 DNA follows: TGTGCCAGCTCACCCCTGCAGGGGGAGAACACTGAAGCTTTCTTT.

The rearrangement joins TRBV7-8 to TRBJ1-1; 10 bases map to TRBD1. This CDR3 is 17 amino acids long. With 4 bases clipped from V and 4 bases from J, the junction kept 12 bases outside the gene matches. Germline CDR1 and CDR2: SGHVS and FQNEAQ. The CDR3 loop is CASSSGIPGQGSTEAFF. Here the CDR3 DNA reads TGTGCCAGCAGCTCGGGCATCCCGGGACAGGGGAGCACTGAAGCTTTCTTT. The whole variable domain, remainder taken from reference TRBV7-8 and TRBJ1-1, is GAGVSQSPRYKVAKRGQDVALRCDPISGHVSLFWYQQALGQGPEFLTYFQNEAQLDKSGLPSDRFFAERPEGSVSTLKIQRTQQEDSAVYLCASSSGIPGQGSTEAFFGQGTRLTVV.

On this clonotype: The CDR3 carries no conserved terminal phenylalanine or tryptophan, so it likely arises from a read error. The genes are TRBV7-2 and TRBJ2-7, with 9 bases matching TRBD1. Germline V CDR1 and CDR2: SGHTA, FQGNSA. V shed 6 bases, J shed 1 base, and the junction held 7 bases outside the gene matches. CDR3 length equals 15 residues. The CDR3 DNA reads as TGTGCCAGCAGTACCCCGGGACAGGGTTCCTACGAGCAGTACTCC. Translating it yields CASSTPGQGSYEQYS.

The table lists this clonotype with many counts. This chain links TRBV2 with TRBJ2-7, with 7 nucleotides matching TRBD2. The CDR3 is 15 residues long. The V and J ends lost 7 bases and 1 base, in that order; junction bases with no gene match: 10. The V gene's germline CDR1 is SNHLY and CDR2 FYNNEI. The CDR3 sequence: CASKTSRGPSYEQYF. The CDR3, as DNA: TGTGCCAGCAAGACTAGCCGGGGACCGTCCTACGAGCAGTACTTC.

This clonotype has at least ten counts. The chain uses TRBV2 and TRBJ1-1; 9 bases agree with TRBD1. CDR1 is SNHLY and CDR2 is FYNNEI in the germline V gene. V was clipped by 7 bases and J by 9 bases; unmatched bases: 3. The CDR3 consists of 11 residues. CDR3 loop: CASKGQGKAFF. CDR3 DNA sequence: TGTGCCAGCAAGGGACAGGGCAAAGCTTTCTTT.